This TCR beta chain came from a study of beta chain features in type 1 diabetes. Every isolated RNA sample was fully reverse transcribed, so sequencing captured expressed TCRB transcripts. Repertoires were generated with immunoSEQ multiplex PCR, while TCRdb's copy carries only in-frame clones and drops some. The sample holds around 650,000 clones, 9.5% to 15% seen once. On this clone itself: Its antigen is undetermined.

Trimming took off 2 bases at V and 5 bases at J, with 12 bases between the two ends. The CDR3 totals 14 residues. CDR1 and CDR2 from the germline V gene are SGHTA and FQGNSA. Notes on the study in general: A moderate, significant TCRB CDR3 shortening appeared in type 1 diabetes across four CD4+ subsets.

Sequencing used naive CD4+ T cells from blood. The chain carries TRBV7-2 and TRBJ2-5, with D perhaps TRBD1 (5 bases). This clonotype was obtained from a man aged 25-45 years with type 1 diabetes. The CDR3 sequence is CASSLLRAGETQYF. The CDR3, as DNA: TGTGCCAGCAGCTTACTAAGGGCAGGGGAGACCCAGTACTTC.